This paragraph reports one T cell receptor (beta chain). The antigen is undetermined. This CDR3 has 12 amino acids. Trimming removed 1 base at V and 8 bases at J, with 6 bases between. Germline V CDR1 and CDR2: SGHNT, YENEEA. This entry belongs to a study of T cells in localized non-small cell lung cancer. Study observations and caveats: Uninvolved nearby lung showed the greatest T cell clonality, exceeding that found in tumor. Greater blood T cell density accompanied longer overall survival. A median of approximately 50 of the top 100 tumor clones appeared in adjacent lung, which was paired and uninvolved.

Profiled with immunoSEQ multiplex PCR; TCRdb holds only in-frame clones, not every one. The data contain 15,000 to 20,000 clones, over 75% of them singletons. J is TRBJ2-1 and V is TRBV11-3; D perhaps matches TRBD2 (6 bases). Sample: peripheral blood, taken before any cancer treatment. The receptor was derived from a male donor aged 60 or older with stage I lung adenocarcinoma. CDR3 in DNA: TGTGCCAGCAGCTTAGGGGGGGATGAGCAGTTCTTC. As protein: CASSLGGDEQFF.